These 21 T cell receptor beta chains originate from one sample sequenced in a study of cytomegalovirus exposure and HLA in healthy donors. 60 Vbeta and 13 Jbeta primers were used in PCR. The assay was immunoSEQ multiplex PCR, and TCRdb's table has in-frame clones only and misses some. The sample has around 170,000 clones, around four fifths seen once. Sequenced: PBMCs. Receptors originate from a woman aged 18-35 years in good health and CMV-seronegative.

This clone was seen more than once but under ten times. The chain combines TRBV6-5 with TRBJ1-2, with D unresolved. CDR1 and CDR2 (germline): MNHEY, SVGAGI. V lost 8 bases and J lost 8, with 12 bases in between. The CDR3 extends over 11 amino acids. The CDR3 bases are TGTGCCAGCCGTAGTAAATCGGGCTACACCTTC. Protein product: CASRSKSGYTF.

J is TRBJ1-2 and V is TRBV29-1; unclear D gene. CDR1 and CDR2 from the germline V gene are SQVTM and ANQGSEA. V shed 8 bases and J shed 4 bases, with 5 bases lying between them. CDR3 size: 9 residues. The CDR3 here is CSPSYGYTF. DNA of the CDR3: TGCAGCCCCAGCTATGGCTACACCTTC.

DNA of the CDR3: TGTGCTAGTGACAATATCCTGGGACAGCTAAATCAGCCCCAGCATTTT. Translating gives CASDNILGQLNQPQHF. V and J are TRBV12-5 and TRBJ1-5, with TRBD1 identical over 7 bases. The CDR3 is 16 amino acids. Germline assignment: CDR1 LGHNT and CDR2 FRNRAP. The J segment lost 4 bases and the V segment lost 7 bases, leaving 13 bases of the junction unmatched.

The V gene is TRBV19, the J gene TRBJ2-7; D not certain. V gave up 5 bases and J gave up 2 bases, with 10 bases separating them. CDR1 and CDR2 from the germline V gene are LNHDA and SQIVND (reference sequence). CDR3 size: 13 residues. The CDR3: CASSETVTYEQYF. The CDR3 DNA reads TGTGCCAGTAGTGAGACTGTCACCTACGAGCAGTACTTC.

The chain combines TRBV6-5 with TRBJ1-2; 8 nucleotides agree with TRBD1. Germline V gene sequence: CDR1 MNHEY, CDR2 SVGAGI. The ends lost 2 bases at V and 9 bases at J; junction bases unmatched: 5. CDR3 size: 13 residues. The CDR3 is CASSYLDRVRYTF. The DNA for the CDR3 is TGTGCCAGCAGTTACCTGGACAGGGTTCGCTACACCTTC.

The V gene is TRBV6-5, the J gene TRBJ1-4; D unclear. With 10 bases removed from V and 6 bases from J, the gap between germline ends came to 12 bases. The CDR3 spans 12 residues. From germline, CDR1 is MNHEY and CDR2 SVGAGI. The CDR3 reads CANAGFDEKLFF. CDR3 nucleotides: TGTGCCAACGCGGGGTTTGATGAAAAACTGTTTTTT.

DNA of the CDR3: TGTGCCACCAACAACGGCCCGGGTCAGCCCCAGCATTTT. This codes for CATNNGPGQPQHF. V usage is TRBV6-4 and J usage is TRBJ1-5, with unresolved D. The CDR3 runs 13 residues. The germline V and J ends were trimmed by 10 bases and 6 bases, with 16 bases remaining between them. CDR1 and CDR2 from the germline V gene are MRHNA and SNTAGT.

The V call is TRBV4-1, the J call TRBJ1-5, with TRBD1 matching over 7 bases. The CDR3 has 15 residues. V lost 2 bases to trimming and J lost 3 bases; unmatched junction nucleotides: 4. Germline loops: CDR1 MGHRA, CDR2 YSYEKL. CDR3 sequence (DNA): TGCGCCAGCAGCCAACCGGGACAGATCAATCAGCCCCAGCATTTT. This sequence encodes CASSQPGQINQPQHF.

The V and J genes are TRBV9 and TRBJ1-4, with 9 bases that match TRBD1. Germline assignment: CDR1 SGDLS and CDR2 YYNGEE. After removal of 3 bases from V and 4 bases from J, the junction contained 7 bases not matched to a gene. This CDR3 region has 16 residues. Here the CDR3 reads CASSATTGGHNEKLFF. CDR3 bases: TGTGCCAGCAGCGCAACAACAGGGGGCCATAATGAAAAACTGTTTTTT.

The rearrangement uses TRBV25-1 and TRBJ2-7; 12 nucleotides line up with TRBD2. Losses at the gene ends were 5 bases for V and 4 bases for J; bases not matched to a gene: 6. The length of the CDR3 is 15 residues. CDR1 is MGHDK, CDR2 SYGVNS, per germline. The CDR3: CASSKTSGGSYEQYF. CDR3 coding DNA: TGTGCCAGCAGTAAGACTAGCGGGGGCTCGTACGAGCAGTACTTC.

This chain joins TRBV18 and TRBJ2-5, with TRBD1 identical over 8 bases. V lost 5 bases, J lost 4 bases, and 6 bases stayed unmatched. Germline V gene lookup returns CDR1 KGHSH and CDR2 LQKENI. CDR3 size: 14 residues. The CDR3 DNA is TGTGCCAGCTCAGGACAGGGCGTTGGAGAGACCCAGTACTTC. Translating it yields CASSGQGVGETQYF.

This chain links TRBV18 with TRBJ1-2; D is unclear. V was shortened by 2 bases and J by 2 bases, with 6 bases between the two germline ends. This CDR3 region has 13 residues. Per germline, CDR1 KGHSH and CDR2 LQKENI. CDR3: CASSPTGNYGYTF. The CDR3 region has the DNA TGTGCCAGCTCACCAACGGGGAACTATGGCTACACCTTC. Complete variable domain (other parts from reference TRBV18 and TRBJ1-2): NAGVMQNPRHLVRRRGQEARLRCSPMKGHSHVYWYRQLPEEGLKFMVYLQKENIIDESGMPKERFSAEFPKEGPSILRIQQVVRGDSAAYFCASSPTGNYGYTFGSGTRLTVV.

This clone was recorded only once. The V call is TRBV18, the J call TRBJ2-3; possible D gene TRBD1, 5 bases. Germline V gene data show CDR1 as KGHSH and CDR2 as LQKENI. The CDR3 runs to 15 residues. Trimming took off 3 bases at V and 0 bases at J, with 10 bases between the two ends. The CDR3: CASSPDISSTDTQYF. CDR3 DNA sequence: TGTGCCAGCTCACCGGACATTTCTAGCACAGATACGCAGTATTTT.

The J gene is TRBJ1-1, the V gene TRBV30; 12 positions agree with TRBD1. The CDR3 totals 19 residues. Germline V gene lookup returns CDR1 GTSNPN and CDR2 SVGIG (reference sequence). Germline trimming cut 3 bases from V and 1 base from J; bases unmatched to any gene: 15. The CDR3 DNA is TGTGCCTGGAGGAAAGGCGCCCGGGACAGGGGGCAGGAGAACACTGAAGCTTTCTTT. Amino acid sequence: CAWRKGARDRGQENTEAFF. Looking up the rest from reference TRBV30 and TRBJ1-1 gives the full variable domain: SQTIHQWPATLVQPVGSPLSLECTVEGTSNPNLYWYRQAAGRGLQLLFYSVGIGQISSEVPQNLSASRPQDRQFILSSKKLLLSDSGFYLCAWRKGARDRGQENTEAFFGQGTRLTVV.

The chain couples TRBV6-5 to TRBJ2-3; TRBD2 matches 8 bases. V lost 5 bases to trimming and J lost 4 bases; unmatched junction nucleotides: 8. This CDR3 comprises 15 residues. From germline, CDR1 is MNHEY and CDR2 SVGAGI. CDR3 in amino acids: CASSPGTSLSDTQYF. In DNA, the CDR3 is TGTGCCAGCAGTCCCGGGACTAGTCTTTCAGATACGCAGTATTTT.

Only one count was recorded for this clone. This chain joins TRBV7-6 and TRBJ2-4, with 8 bases identical to TRBD2. This CDR3 comprises 14 residues. The germline V gene has CDR1 SGHVS and CDR2 FNYEAQ. Unmatched junction bases numbered 3, after V lost 1 base and J lost 7 bases. The CDR3 reads CASSLDRGGNIQYF. DNA for the CDR3: TGTGCCAGCAGCTTAGACCGGGGGGGGAACATTCAGTACTTC.

V usage is TRBV19 and J usage is TRBJ2-2; TRBD2 agrees at 12 bases. V lost 8 bases, J lost 6 bases, and 10 bases stayed unmatched. The CDR3 spans 16 residues. Germline CDR1 and CDR2: LNHDA and SQIVND (reference sequence). The CDR3 sequence: CASCPRLAGDAGELFF. Here the CDR3 DNA reads TGTGCCAGTTGTCCGCGACTAGCGGGAGACGCCGGGGAGCTGTTTTTT.

The V call is TRBV7-9, the J call TRBJ1-5, with TRBD1 matching 9 bases. The CDR3 length is 16 residues. Trimming took 4 bases from V and 7 from J; bases not matched to a gene: 11. Looked up from germline, CDR1 is SEHNR and CDR2 is FQNEAQ (reference sequence). CDR3 DNA sequence: TGTGCCAGCAGCTCCGGGGACAGGGCGCCAGGCCAGCCCCAGCATTTT. Amino acid sequence: CASSSGDRAPGQPQHF.

This clone has just a few counts. The V and J genes are TRBV5-1 and TRBJ1-4, with TRBD1 identical over 7 bases. This CDR3 has 14 amino acids. Germline CDR1 reads SGHRS; CDR2 reads YFSETQ. With V trimmed by 4 bases and J by 3 bases, 3 bases remained unmatched. CDR3 sequence reads: CASSPGQSNEKLFF. DNA of the CDR3: TGCGCCAGCAGCCCGGGACAGTCTAATGAAAAACTGTTTTTT.

The V gene is TRBV11-2, the J gene TRBJ1-1, with D hard to call. Germline CDR1 is SGHAT and CDR2 is FQNNGV. There are 13 residues in the CDR3. V lost 2 bases and J 5 bases, leaving 9 bases between the germline ends. The CDR3 spells CASSLTARTEAFF. The CDR3, as DNA: TGTGCCAGCAGCTTAACTGCGAGAACTGAAGCTTTCTTT. Full variable domain (remainder filled in from reference TRBV11-2 and TRBJ1-1): EAGVAQSPRYKIIEKRQSVAFWCNPISGHATLYWYQQILGQGPKLLIQFQNNGVVDDSQLPKDRFSAERLKGVDSTLKIQPAKLEDSAVYLCASSLTARTEAFFGQGTRLTVV.

V and J are TRBV18 and TRBJ2-1; 15 bases agree with TRBD2. CDR1 is KGHSH and CDR2 is LQKENI in the germline V gene. V dropped 0 bases and J dropped 8; count of bases not matched to a gene: 2. This CDR3 comprises 16 residues. The CDR3 sequence is CASSPPGTSGGYEQFF. The DNA for the CDR3 is TGTGCCAGCTCACCACCGGGGACTAGCGGGGGGTATGAGCAGTTCTTC.